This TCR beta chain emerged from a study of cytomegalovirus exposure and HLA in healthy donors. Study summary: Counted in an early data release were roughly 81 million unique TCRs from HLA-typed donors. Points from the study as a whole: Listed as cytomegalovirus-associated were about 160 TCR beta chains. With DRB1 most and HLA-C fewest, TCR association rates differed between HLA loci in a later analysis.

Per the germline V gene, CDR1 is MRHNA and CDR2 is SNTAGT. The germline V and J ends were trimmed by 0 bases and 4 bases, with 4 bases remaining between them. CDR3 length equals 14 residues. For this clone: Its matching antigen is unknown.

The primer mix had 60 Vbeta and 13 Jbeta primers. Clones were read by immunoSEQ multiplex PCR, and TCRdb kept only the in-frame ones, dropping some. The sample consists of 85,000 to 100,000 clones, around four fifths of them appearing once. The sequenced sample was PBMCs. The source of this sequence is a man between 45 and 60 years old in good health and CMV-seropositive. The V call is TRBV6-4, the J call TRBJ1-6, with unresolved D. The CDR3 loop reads CASSDSTYNSPLHF. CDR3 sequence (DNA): TGTGCCAGCAGTGACTCTACTTATAATTCACCCCTCCACTTT.